This T cell receptor beta chain is drawn from a study of cytomegalovirus exposure and HLA in healthy donors. Deletions cut 5 bases from V and 7 bases from J, with 15 bases between. The germline V gene encodes CDR1 MDHEN and CDR2 SYDVKM. This CDR3 contains 14 residues. Researchers ran the PCR with 60 Vbeta and 13 Jbeta primers. Using immunoSEQ multiplex PCR, the repertoire was profiled, and TCRdb retains in-frame clones only, with some absent. The top ten hold approximately 7% of the sample, which has 35,000 to 45,000 clones, 60% to 75% seen once. What was sequenced was PBMCs. The sequence was obtained from a man aged 30 to 39 in good health and CMV-seronegative. The J gene is TRBJ1-5, the V gene TRBV28; the D is unclear. In nucleotides, the CDR3 is TGTGCCAGCAGTAACCCCTCGGAGCAACAGCCCCAGCATTTT. Protein product: CASSNPSEQQPQHF.